Below, 5 T cell receptor beta chains from the same sample are listed, as sequenced in a study of blood T cell repertoires in COVID-19. Data came from immunoSEQ multiplex PCR; TCRdb stores just in-frame clones and leaves some out. The sample consists of some 390,000 clones, about 90% of them appearing once. Sequencing was performed on PBMCs or T cells enriched from blood (not recorded which). The receptors here all came from a woman aged 30 to 39 who had recovered from COVID-19.

The chain has TRBV21-1 and TRBJ1-5. TRBV21-1 is marked as a pseudogene. The CDR3 has 16 amino acids. The CDR3 protein is CASSKGVRYSNQPQHF. As DNA, the CDR3 is TGTGCCAGCAGCAAAGGCGTGCGTTATAGCAATCAGCCCCAGCATTTT.

The chain employs TRBV27 and TRBJ1-4, with unresolved D. Trimming took 5 bases from V and 7 from J, leaving 14 bases between them. The germline gives CDR1 MNHEY, CDR2 SMNVEV (reference sequence). The CDR3 totals 14 residues. This CDR3 reads CASSHAGIGEKLFF. The CDR3 DNA reads as TGTGCCAGCAGTCATGCGGGGATTGGTGAAAAACTGTTTTTT.

The rearrangement links TRBV7-3 to TRBJ2-7; possible D gene TRBD2, 7 bases. V was pared by 3 bases and J by 3 bases, with 18 bases between. Germline V CDR1 and CDR2: SGHTA, FQGTGA. CDR3 length: 16 residues. CDR3 region: CASSLIGGAPYYEQYF. The CDR3 nucleotides are TGTGCCAGCAGCTTGATTGGGGGGGCTCCATACTACGAGCAGTACTTC.

The CDR3 DNA reads TGCGCCAGCAGCTACGGGACTAGCGGTTATGAGCAGTACTTC. This encodes CASSYGTSGYEQYF. The V call is TRBV5-1, the J call TRBJ2-7, with 11 nucleotides matching TRBD2. Germline-derived CDR1 and CDR2 are SGHRS and YFSETQ. CDR3 length: 14 residues. With 3 bases clipped from V and 7 bases from J, the junction kept 6 bases outside the gene matches.

The chain is built from TRBV28 and TRBJ2-7; 9 bases are a match to TRBD1. V dropped 5 bases and J dropped 6; count of bases not matched to a gene: 8. This CDR3 region has 14 residues. The germline V gene has CDR1 MDHEN and CDR2 SYDVKM. The CDR3 loop is CASSPGQGFSEQYF. The CDR3 DNA reads as TGTGCCAGCAGTCCGGGACAGGGTTTCTCCGAGCAGTACTTC.